This T cell receptor beta chain was sequenced during a study of blood T cells in healthy people across ages. Study-level results: Samples with more naive T cells showed higher observed beta diversity.

A remark on this clonotype: Its target is not known.

V lost 2 bases to trimming and J lost 7 bases, with 14 bases between them. The CDR3 has 14 residues. In germline, CDR1 is MDHEN, CDR2 SYDVKM. Samples had at least 6 million PBMCs isolated from them. A second PCR, run for 7 to 11 cycles, used a sample-barcoded 5' primer plus a J-beta primer mix. The template-switch adaptor was a 5' adaptor with 12 random nucleotides. It tagged each cDNA molecule. TCRdb used MiXCR to reprocess the 5' RACE reads, holding one entry per CDR3 protein. This table holds roughly 500,000 distinct CDR3 sequences, about 25% found once. Material: blood. The chain is built from TRBV28 and TRBJ1-2; the D is unclear. The receptor was derived from a woman in her seventies in good health. The CDR3 is CASSLPEGSLGYTF. CDR3 coding DNA: TGTGCCAGCAGTTTACCCGAGGGATCCCTTGGCTACACCTTC.